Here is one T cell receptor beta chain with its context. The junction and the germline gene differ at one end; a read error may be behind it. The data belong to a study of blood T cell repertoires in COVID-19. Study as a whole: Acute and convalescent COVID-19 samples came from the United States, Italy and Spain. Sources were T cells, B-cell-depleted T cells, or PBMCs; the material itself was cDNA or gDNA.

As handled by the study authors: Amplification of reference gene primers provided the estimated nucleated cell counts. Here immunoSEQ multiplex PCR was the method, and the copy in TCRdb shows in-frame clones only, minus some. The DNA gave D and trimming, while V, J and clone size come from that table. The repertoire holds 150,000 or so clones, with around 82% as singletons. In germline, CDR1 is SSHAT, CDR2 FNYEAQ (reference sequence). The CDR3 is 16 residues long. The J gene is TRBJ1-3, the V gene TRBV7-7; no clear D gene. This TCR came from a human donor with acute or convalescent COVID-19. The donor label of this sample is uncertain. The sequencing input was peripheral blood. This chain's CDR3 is CASSPWTGNSGNTIYF. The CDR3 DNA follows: TGTGCTAGCAGCCCGTGGACTGGAAATTCTGGAAACACCATATATTTT.